These 25 T cell receptor beta chains were sequenced from one sample in a study of blood T cells in healthy people across ages. The second PCR ran about 6 to 11 cycles with a sample-barcoded 5' primer and J-beta primers. TCRdb called the 5' RACE reads again in MiXCR, with one record for every CDR3 protein. The profile covers 1.5 million to 2 million distinct CDR3 sequences, with about 50% appearing a single time and more than 2% taken by the ten largest. Sequencing used blood. The receptors come from a middle-aged woman in good health.

This chain joins TRBV14 and TRBJ1-1; D is undetermined. Germline V lookup: CDR1 SGHDN, CDR2 FVKESK. The CDR3 extends over 13 amino acids. V was clipped by 4 bases and J by 10 bases, with 16 bases between them. The CDR3 DNA sequence: TGTGCCAGCAGCCCCGAGTTGCGGTCGGCAGCTTTCTTT. Its translation: CASSPELRSAAFF.

A few counts support this clonotype. The rearrangement links TRBV12-3 or TRBV12-4 to TRBJ2-7; 9 nucleotides align to TRBD1. The CDR3 is 15 residues long. V was pared by 3 bases and J by 3 bases, with 6 bases of the junction left unmatched. CDR3 in DNA: TGTGCCAGCAGTTTTGGACAGGGGCGAATCTACGAGCAGTACTTC. This sequence encodes CASSFGQGRIYEQYF.

This clonotype was picked up a small number of times. This chain joins TRBV7-2 and TRBJ2-5, with 14 positions matching TRBD2. This CDR3 is built from 20 residues. Per the germline V gene, CDR1 is SGHTA and CDR2 is FQGNSA. Unmatched junction bases numbered 19, after V lost 5 bases and J lost 5 bases. CDR3: CASSERWTSGGIEYTETQYF. The CDR3 nucleotides read TGTGCCAGCAGCGAACGATGGACTAGCGGGGGGATCGAATATACGGAGACCCAGTACTTC. The entire variable domain, with the rest obtained from reference TRBV7-2 and TRBJ2-5, is as follows: GAGVSQSPSNKVTEKGKDVELRCDPISGHTALYWYRQSLGQGLEFLIYFQGNSAPDKSGLPSDRFSAERTGGSVSTLTIQRTQQEDSAVYLCASSERWTSGGIEYTETQYFGPGTRLLVL.

The chain's CDR3 is CASSPHPPTEYGYTF. The CDR3 coding sequence is TGCGCCAGCAGCCCTCATCCCCCGACAGAATATGGCTACACCTTC. The chain couples TRBV4-3 to TRBJ1-2; TRBD1 is a possible D gene (5 bases). Germline values: CDR1 LGHNA, CDR2 YSLEER. The CDR3 contains 15 residues. The germline V and J ends were trimmed by 4 bases and 5 bases, with 17 bases remaining between them.

Only a few counts were recorded for this clonotype. This sequence joins TRBV7-2 and TRBJ2-5; no clear D gene. The CDR3 extends over 15 amino acids. V was trimmed by 1 base and J by 6 bases, leaving 15 bases between them. Germline V lookup: CDR1 SGHTA, CDR2 FQGNSA. CDR3 in DNA: TGTGCCAGCAGCTTAGACAGATGGGTTCGTCAGACCCAGTACTTC. Translated, it gives CASSLDRWVRQTQYF. The complete variable domain, with remaining parts taken from reference TRBV7-2 and TRBJ2-5, reads GAGVSQSPSNKVTEKGKDVELRCDPISGHTALYWYRQSLGQGLEFLIYFQGNSAPDKSGLPSDRFSAERTGGSVSTLTIQRTQQEDSAVYLCASSLDRWVRQTQYFGPGTRLLVL.

V and J are TRBV7-9 and TRBJ2-5, with 7 bases identical to TRBD1. Germline V gene data show CDR1 as SEHNR and CDR2 as FQNEAQ (reference sequence). Trimming cost V 4 bases and J 4 bases; bases outside gene matches: 9. The CDR3 extends over 15 amino acids. CDR3 residues: CASSSLGQDLETQYF. As DNA, the CDR3 is TGTGCCAGCAGCTCCCTAGGACAGGATCTAGAGACCCAGTACTTC.

This chain joins TRBV18 and TRBJ2-1, with D uncertain. The germline V gene has CDR1 KGHSH and CDR2 LQKENI. The V gene lost 1 base and the J gene lost 9 bases, with 16 bases spanning the gap. CDR3 size: 15 residues. CDR3 coding DNA: TGTGCCAGCTCACCACAAGCCAACCGTTTGGGTGAGCAGTTCTTC. Its protein product is CASSPQANRLGEQFF.

The gene calls are TRBV20-1 and TRBJ2-7; D is ambiguous. With 2 bases removed from V and 0 bases from J, the gap between germline ends came to 8 bases. Looked up from germline, CDR1 is DFQATT and CDR2 is SNEGSKA (reference sequence). The CDR3 extends over 13 amino acids. The CDR3 coding sequence is TGCAGTGCTAGACAGCAGAGCTCCTACGAGCAGTACTTC. This sequence encodes CSARQQSSYEQYF.

The chain couples TRBV7-2 to TRBJ2-7, with 9 bases aligning to TRBD2. The germline V gene encodes CDR1 SGHTA and CDR2 FQGNSA. Losses at the gene ends were 5 bases for V and 6 bases for J; bases not matched to a gene: 8. This CDR3 has 14 amino acids. CDR3 nucleotides: TGTGCCAGCAGCGCTGGACTAGCGAACTCCGAGCAGTACTTC. This gives the protein CASSAGLANSEQYF.

This clonotype has just a few counts. The rearrangement uses TRBV29-1 and TRBJ1-2; the D gene is possibly TRBD1 (6 bases). Trimming removed 4 bases at V and 0 bases at J, with 12 bases between. The CDR3 loop spans 14 amino acids. Germline V gene lookup returns CDR1 SQVTM and CDR2 ANQGSEA. The CDR3 DNA reads as TGCAGCGTTGTCCGCGGACAGTCTAACTATGGCTACACCTTC. Amino acid sequence: CSVVRGQSNYGYTF.

This clonotype came up once. At one boundary the junction diverges from the germline segment, which might be a read error. The chain links TRBV5-1 to TRBJ2-6; a possible D gene is TRBD1 (6 bases). This CDR3 is 16 amino acids long. Germline values: CDR1 SGHRS, CDR2 YFSETQ. The CDR3 spells CATSLGQVSGANVLTF. CDR3 DNA: TGCGCCACCAGCCTGGGACAAGTCTCTGGGGCCAACGTCCTGACTTTC.

The chain links TRBV3-1 to TRBJ1-2, with D unresolved. This CDR3 comprises 12 residues. Trimming took off 3 bases at V and 7 bases at J, with 9 bases between the two ends. Germline V gives CDR1 LGHDT, CDR2 YNNKEL (reference sequence). The chain's CDR3 is CASSQWTGGYTF. CDR3 sequence (DNA): TGTGCCAGCAGCCAGTGGACGGGTGGCTACACCTTC.

This clonotype occurred a few times. DNA of the CDR3: TGTGCCAGCAGTCTTGGACAGGGGAGGGCGCAGTACTTC. This sequence encodes CASSLGQGRAQYF. The chain recombines TRBV27 with TRBJ2-5, with 9 bases that match TRBD1. From germline, CDR1 is MNHEY and CDR2 SMNVEV (reference sequence). The CDR3 spans 13 residues. With V trimmed by 5 bases and J by 11 bases, 9 bases remained unmatched.

This clonotype was counted only a few times. This chain links TRBV4-3 with TRBJ2-7; TRBD1 aligns across 9 bases. V was clipped by 1 base and J by 7 bases; unmatched bases: 14. The CDR3 is made up of 17 amino acids. In germline, CDR1 is LGHNA, CDR2 YSLEER. Here the CDR3 DNA reads TGCGCCAGCAGCCAAGGACCGGGACAGGGACCCTACAATGAGCAGTACTTC. It is translated as CASSQGPGQGPYNEQYF.

This chain links TRBV7-2 with TRBJ2-3, with 7 nucleotides matching TRBD1. Germline V gene data show CDR1 as SGHTA and CDR2 as FQGNSA. The length of the CDR3 is 19 residues. V shed 2 bases, J shed 0 bases, and the junction held 14 bases outside the gene matches. The chain's CDR3 is CASSLRSTGRVTSTDTQYF. CDR3 sequence (DNA): TGTGCCAGCAGCTTACGGTCGACAGGGCGAGTAACTAGCACAGATACGCAGTATTTT.

This clonotype was seen only a few times. The chain has TRBV28 and TRBJ2-7; TRBD2 matches at 8 bases. V lost 6 bases to trimming and J lost 2 bases; unmatched junction nucleotides: 9. CDR3 length: 15 residues. Germline loops: CDR1 MDHEN, CDR2 SYDVKM. CDR3 bases: TGTGCCAGCAGCACTACTAGCGGTCCAGCCTACGAGCAGTACTTC. This sequence encodes CASSTTSGPAYEQYF.

J is TRBJ2-1 and V is TRBV29-1; 7 nucleotides agree with TRBD2. The J segment lost 0 bases and the V segment lost 3 bases, leaving 2 bases of the junction unmatched. The CDR3 runs to 14 residues. The germline V gene has CDR1 SQVTM and CDR2 ANQGSEA. In DNA, the CDR3 is TGCAGCGTTGAGGGACTATTCTCCTACAATGAGCAGTTCTTC. It codes for CSVEGLFSYNEQFF.

The chain carries TRBV5-1 and TRBJ1-6; D might be TRBD1 (5 bases). The CDR3 has 14 residues. Germline loops: CDR1 SGHRS, CDR2 YFSETQ. The ends were cut back, 5 bases at V and 2 bases at J, with 8 bases in the middle. This CDR3 reads CASRRGAYNSPLHF. In DNA, the CDR3 is TGCGCCAGCAGACGGGGCGCCTATAATTCACCCCTCCACTTT.

V is TRBV6-1 and J is TRBJ1-5; TRBD1 matches at 7 bases. Germline-derived CDR1 and CDR2 are MNHNS and SASEGT. This CDR3 is 13 amino acids long. Unmatched junction bases numbered 5, after V lost 8 bases and J lost 4 bases. The CDR3 loop is CASGTEFNQPQHF. For the CDR3, the DNA is TGTGCCAGCGGGACAGAGTTTAATCAGCCCCAGCATTTT.

This clonotype was found a few times. The genes are TRBV6-5 and TRBJ2-4, with TRBD1 as a possible D gene (5 bases). Germline V lookup: CDR1 MNHEY, CDR2 SVGAGI. V was trimmed by 3 bases and J by 1 base, leaving 10 bases between them. The CDR3 loop spans 15 amino acids. As DNA, the CDR3 is TGTGCCAGCAGTTATGGGGCCAGTGCCAAAAACATTCAGTACTTC. It yields the protein CASSYGASAKNIQYF.

This chain links TRBV6-2 or TRBV6-3 with TRBJ1-5, with 12 bases fitting TRBD1. Trimming at V came to 8 bases and at J to 7 bases, leaving 9 bases not matched to a gene. Germline assignment: CDR1 MNHEY and CDR2 SVGEGT. This CDR3 comprises 15 residues. The CDR3 DNA is TGTGCCAGCCTTGGGACAGGGGGCTTGGGGCAGCCCCAGCATTTT. It translates to CASLGTGGLGQPQHF.

A few counts support this clonotype. The chain links TRBV6-6 to TRBJ2-6; possible D gene TRBD2, 5 bases. The CDR3 loop spans 16 amino acids. Trimming stripped 7 bases from V and 0 bases from J, with 13 bases between. Germline V gene data show CDR1 as MNHNY and CDR2 as SVGAGI (reference sequence). CDR3 amino acids: CASILPRVSGANVLTF. The DNA for the CDR3 is TGTGCCAGCATTCTCCCGCGGGTCTCTGGGGCCAACGTCCTGACTTTC.

This chain uses TRBV7-2 with TRBJ2-5; TRBD1 matches 7 bases. There are 14 residues in the CDR3. V was clipped by 5 bases and J by 5 bases; unmatched bases: 8. Germline CDR1 SGHTA, CDR2 FQGNSA. CDR3 nucleotide sequence: TGTGCCAGCAGCCGGACAGGCCCCGGGGAGACCCAGTACTTC. This encodes CASSRTGPGETQYF.

The chain employs TRBV27 and TRBJ2-5; D uncertain. V was shortened by 8 bases and J by 1 base, with 11 bases between the two germline ends. There are 13 residues in the CDR3. Germline CDR1 and CDR2: MNHEY and SMNVEV (reference sequence). DNA for the CDR3: TGTGCCAGCCCCCAGGTTACCCAAGAGACCCAGTACTTC. Amino acid sequence: CASPQVTQETQYF.

This clonotype was seen only a few times. The chain employs TRBV20-1 and TRBJ1-6, with 7 bases that match TRBD1. V lost 3 bases and J lost 9; bases outside the gene matches: 8. The CDR3 covers 14 residues. Per germline, CDR1 DFQATT and CDR2 SNEGSKA (reference sequence). The CDR3 sequence: CSASLSGQVSPLHF. In nucleotides, the CDR3 is TGCAGTGCTAGTCTCTCCGGACAGGTTTCACCCCTCCACTTT.